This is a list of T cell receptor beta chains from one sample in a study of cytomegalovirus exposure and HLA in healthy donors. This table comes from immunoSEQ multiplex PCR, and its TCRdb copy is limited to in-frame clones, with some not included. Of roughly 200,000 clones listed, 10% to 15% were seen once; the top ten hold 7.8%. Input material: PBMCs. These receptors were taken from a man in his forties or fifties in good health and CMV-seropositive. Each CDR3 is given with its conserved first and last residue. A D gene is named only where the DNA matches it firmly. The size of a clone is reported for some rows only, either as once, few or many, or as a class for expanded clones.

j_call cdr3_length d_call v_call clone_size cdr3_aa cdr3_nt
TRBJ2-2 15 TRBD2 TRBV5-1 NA CASSLGGGNTGELFF TGCGCCAGCAGCCTTGGCGGGGGAAACACCGGGGAGCTGTTTTTT
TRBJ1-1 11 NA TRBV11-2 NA CASSFGGEAFF TGTGCCAGCAGCTTTGGCGGTGAAGCTTTCTTT
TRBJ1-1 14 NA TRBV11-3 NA CASSLGGLNTEAFF TGTGCCAGCAGCCTGGGGGGGTTGAACACTGAAGCTTTCTTT
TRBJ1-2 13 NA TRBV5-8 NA CASSFREGYGYTF TGTGCCAGCAGCTTCAGGGAGGGCTATGGCTACACCTTC
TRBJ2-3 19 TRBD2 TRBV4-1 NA CASSLSGTSGGADTDTQYF TGCGCCAGCAGCCTATCCGGGACTAGCGGGGGCGCCGACACAGATACGCAGTATTTT
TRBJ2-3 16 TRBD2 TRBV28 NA CASSQPWTSGTDTQYF TGTGCCAGCAGTCAGCCCTGGACTAGCGGCACAGATACGCAGTATTTT
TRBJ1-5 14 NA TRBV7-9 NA CASTRSGGNQPQHF TGTGCCAGCACCAGATCCGGGGGCAATCAGCCCCAGCATTTT
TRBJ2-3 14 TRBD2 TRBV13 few CASEGTRSADTQYF TGTGCCAGTGAGGGGACTAGAAGTGCAGATACGCAGTATTTT
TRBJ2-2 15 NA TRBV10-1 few CASSKRQGGVGELFF TGCGCCAGCAGTAAACGGCAGGGCGGTGTCGGGGAGCTGTTTTTT
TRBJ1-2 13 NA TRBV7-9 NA CASSRGGYYGYTF TGTGCCAGCAGCAGGGGGGGGTACTATGGCTACACCTTC
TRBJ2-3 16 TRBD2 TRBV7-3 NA CASSSRLAGERDTQYF TGTGCCAGCAGCTCGCGACTAGCGGGGGAGAGAGATACGCAGTATTTT